The 15 T cell receptor beta chains below all came from one sample that was sequenced in a study of T cells in Graves' hyperthyroidism and ophthalmopathy. RNA transcripts provided the source from which TCR beta CDR3 regions were amplified. Initially, a first-round RT-PCR of the TCR CDR3 employed the HTBI primer set. MiXCR, applied by TCRdb to the multiplex PCR reads, yields one record per CDR3 protein. This sample has 530,000 or so distinct CDR3 sequences, with about 24% found just once. The sequencing input was blood. The source of these receptors is a woman in her 30s with Graves' ophthalmopathy.

This rearrangement joins TRBV7-2 to TRBJ2-2; D call uncertain. Germline loops: CDR1 SGHTA, CDR2 FQGNSA. The ends were cut back, 0 bases at V and 7 bases at J, with 6 bases in the middle. The CDR3 is 13 residues long. The CDR3 reads CASSLAKGGELFF. The CDR3 DNA is TGTGCCAGCAGCTTAGCGAAAGGCGGGGAGCTGTTTTTT.

This sequence joins TRBV4-2 and TRBJ1-1, with D perhaps matching TRBD1 (6 bases). V lost 4 bases, J lost 3 bases, and 30 bases lay in between. Looked up from germline, CDR1 is LGHNA and CDR2 is YNFKEQ. The CDR3 has 20 amino acids. The chain's CDR3 is CASSPSYDRYGGRGHTEAFF. The DNA for the CDR3 is TGTGCCAGCAGCCCATCCTACGACAGGTACGGAGGTCGGGGTCACACTGAAGCTTTCTTT.

This clonotype was counted once. The V and J genes are TRBV2 and TRBJ1-5; D might be TRBD1 (5 bases). V was cut by 8 bases and J by 1 base, with 9 bases left in between. Germline CDR1 reads SNHLY; CDR2 reads FYNNEI. The CDR3 sequence is 13 residues long. CDR3 in amino acids: CASLGDSNQPQHF. CDR3 nucleotides: TGTGCCAGCCTAGGGGACAGCAATCAGCCCCAGCATTTT.

This clonotype showed up many times. V gene TRBV4-1 combines with J gene TRBJ1-1; 7 bases are shared with TRBD1. With V trimmed by 3 bases and J by 2 bases, 6 bases remained unmatched. CDR1 and CDR2 from the germline V gene are MGHRA and YSYEKL. This CDR3 contains 15 residues. This chain's CDR3 is CASSHGAGGNTEAFF. The CDR3 nucleotides are TGCGCCAGCAGCCACGGAGCAGGGGGAAACACTGAAGCTTTCTTT.

The rearrangement links TRBV9 to TRBJ2-2; D is possibly TRBD1 (6 bases). V was shortened by 0 bases and J by 4 bases, with 13 bases between the two germline ends. Germline V gene data show CDR1 as SGDLS and CDR2 as YYNGEE. The CDR3 contains 16 residues. In nucleotides, the CDR3 is TGTGCCAGCAGCGTAGTTGGCAGGGGCGGCACCGGGGAGCTGTTTTTT. Encoded protein: CASSVVGRGGTGELFF.

At least ten counts were recorded for this clonotype. The chain is built from TRBV7-3 and TRBJ2-5, with no clear D. V shed 1 base and J shed 5 bases, with 8 bases lying between them. Germline values: CDR1 SGHTA, CDR2 FQGTGA. This CDR3 comprises 13 residues. This CDR3 reads CASSLNGPETQYF. The CDR3 coding sequence is TGTGCCAGCAGCTTAAATGGTCCGGAGACCCAGTACTTC.

This clonotype was observed many times. The chain employs TRBV28 and TRBJ1-2; 8 bases are a match to TRBD1. Germline lookup yields CDR1 MDHEN and CDR2 SYDVKM. Germline trimming cut 4 bases from V and 6 bases from J; bases unmatched to any gene: 16. The CDR3 is made up of 17 amino acids. The CDR3 spells CASSSTLQPGQVNGYTF. DNA of the CDR3: TGTGCCAGCAGTTCCACCCTACAGCCGGGACAGGTTAATGGCTACACCTTC.

The chain recombines TRBV11-2 with TRBJ1-5; D is undetermined. The CDR3 loop spans 14 amino acids. V gave up 0 bases and J gave up 3 bases, with 6 bases separating them. In germline, CDR1 is SGHAT, CDR2 FQNNGV. CDR3 bases: TGTGCCAGCAGCTTAGATCACACCAATCAGCCCCAGCATTTT. It translates to CASSLDHTNQPQHF.

This clonotype was counted ten times or more. This chain connects TRBV7-2 to TRBJ1-2, with 8 bases aligning to TRBD1. Trimming cost V 3 bases and J 8 bases; bases outside gene matches: 8. The CDR3 is 14 amino acids. CDR1 is SGHTA and CDR2 is FQGNSA in the germline V gene. CDR3 in DNA: TGTGCCAGCAGCTTCACCGGGACAGGTGGCGGCTACACCTTC. Residues: CASSFTGTGGGYTF.

This clonotype has at least ten counts. The chain recombines TRBV6-1 with TRBJ2-5; weak D call: TRBD1 (5 bases). The CDR3 covers 15 residues. Germline V gene sequence: CDR1 MNHNS, CDR2 SASEGT. V shed 2 bases and J shed 2 bases, with 12 bases lying between them. The CDR3: CASSEFRQLQETQYF. CDR3 DNA: TGTGCCAGCAGTGAATTCCGACAGCTTCAAGAGACCCAGTACTTC.

This clonotype was counted many times. The rearrangement links TRBV18 to TRBJ1-1, with 8 bases lining up with TRBD1. Losses at the gene ends were 3 bases for V and 7 bases for J; bases not matched to a gene: 7. The CDR3 has 14 amino acids. Germline V gene sequence: CDR1 KGHSH, CDR2 LQKENI. CDR3 residues: CASSPRTGRDEAFF. The CDR3 DNA is TGTGCCAGCTCACCGAGGACAGGGAGGGATGAAGCTTTCTTT.

A few counts support this clonotype. This sequence joins TRBV28 and TRBJ1-1; weak D call: TRBD1 (5 bases). The germline gives CDR1 MDHEN, CDR2 SYDVKM. The V gene lost 4 bases and the J gene lost 1 base, with 13 bases spanning the gap. The CDR3 consists of 15 residues. The CDR3: CASSSQGYPNTEAFF. The CDR3 DNA reads as TGTGCCAGCAGTTCGCAGGGATATCCGAACACTGAAGCTTTCTTT.

As to this clonotype: Given a much more abundant clone one base away, this may be a read error. The chain couples TRBV12-3 or TRBV12-4 to TRBJ1-5, with TRBD1 matching over 9 bases. The V segment lost 4 bases and the J segment 5 bases; nucleotides outside the gene matches: 3. The CDR3 has 14 amino acids. CDR3 sequence: CASSWDRVDQPQHF. In DNA, the CDR3 is TGTGCCAGCAGTTGGGACAGGGTCGATCAGCCCCAGCATTTT.

This clonotype was observed at least ten times. The V call is TRBV20-1, the J call TRBJ2-4; D not certain. This CDR3 spans 14 amino acids. Trimming took 1 base from V and 0 from J, leaving 7 bases between them. The germline gives CDR1 DFQATT, CDR2 SNEGSKA (reference sequence). CDR3 sequence: CSARGLTAKNIQYF. CDR3 in DNA: TGCAGTGCTAGAGGACTTACAGCCAAAAACATTCAGTACTTC.

This clonotype was seen a few times. The chain has TRBV25-1 and TRBJ2-5, with 8 bases matching TRBD1. CDR3 length: 16 amino acids. Germline V lookup: CDR1 MGHDK, CDR2 SYGVNS. V lost 1 base to trimming and J lost 4 bases; unmatched junction nucleotides: 8. The CDR3 loop is CASSESRQGAGETQYF. CDR3 DNA: TGTGCCAGCAGTGAATCTCGCCAGGGGGCGGGAGAGACCCAGTACTTC.